The entry below gives a single TCR beta chain sequence along with its context. TCRdb reprocessed the 5' RACE reads via MiXCR and lists one record per CDR3 protein. The table lists about 47,000 distinct CDR3 sequences, roughly 28% of them singletons. CDR3 length equals 15 residues. The germline V gene has CDR1 MNHNS and CDR2 SASEGT. V shed 7 bases and J 4 bases; nucleotides not matched to a gene: 8. The chain links TRBV6-1 to TRBJ1-5; TRBD1 matches 9 bases. Sequenced input: naive CD4+ T cells sorted from blood. Documented subset: naive CD4+ T cells, CD4+CD45RA+CD25-. This sequence originates from a female donor with breast cancer. The CDR3 loop is CASNLPTGGNQPQHF. In nucleotides, the CDR3 is TGTGCCAGCAACCTCCCGACAGGGGGGAATCAGCCCCAGCATTTT.